What follows describes a single TCR beta chain. What this receptor recognizes is not known. One base away there is no much larger clone; base qualities are not given. The CDR3 regions of human TCRbeta chains were analyzed by immunosequencing. Concerning the study's data processing: Repertoire TCRs were checked for matches against a reference library of SARS-CoV-2-specific TCRs that had been generated using the MIRA antigen-specificity platform. Breadth was defined as the fraction of unique TCRs that were SARS-CoV-2-associated, and depth was defined as the fraction of total T cells that were SARS-CoV-2-associated. Each spike-specific TCR was assigned to its reactive spike region and to a CD4 or CD8 class using the MIRA data. Log10-transformed breadth and depth values were compared by one-way ANOVA with Sidak's multiple comparisons tests. This is the immuneACCESS table as TCRdb keeps it, with only in-frame sequences that have V and J called. A part of the clones is gone; compared with another copy, unresolved V genes explain less than half, and the rest is unexplained. The V and J calls and the clone size are those of that table, but D and trimming were determined from the DNA. This sample gives 250,000 to 300,000 clones in total; 90% to 95% of them show up just once. Clones ranked in the top ten supply approximately 0.52% of the sample.

The time point label, read with the paper, signifies: about 28 days (+/-7) after the second vaccine dose. AZD1222 recipients given second doses at about 4 weeks or at about 12 weeks were pooled, since spike-specific TCR depth and breadth were not found to differ between the two schedules. Vaccinee samples came from UK trials COV001 and COV002, including a single-blind randomized controlled phase 2/3 trial of AZD1222 (ChAdOx1 nCoV-19) in healthy adults. For TCRbeta chain sequencing, PBMC samples from trial participants were taken at day 0 and at day 28 after the second dose. The entry originates in a study of T cell responses to AZD1222 COVID-19 vaccine (dated by TCRdb to the early 2020s). A note on the overall study: A total of under 250 trial participants underwent TCR sequencing, of whom more than 200 had received two doses of AZD1222 and 26 had received two doses of the MenACWY control vaccine. Trial participants were enrolled by age into 18-55, 56-69 and 70-plus year subgroups, with around 150, 28 and 57 TCR-sequenced participants respectively.

Paper-wide results and their limitations: Only 5 to 7 AZD1222 recipients were SARS-CoV-2 seropositive at baseline, limiting conclusions about previously exposed vaccinees. No day 14 peak-response samples were available, so repertoires were characterized only after the peak T cell response. Participants were mostly white British, with more females than males. The authors suggested clonal diversity may have been underestimated. A significant rise in spike-specific TCR breadth and depth was observed after two AZD1222 doses relative to day 0 and relative to MenACWY recipients. Reportedly, close to half of the unique spike-specific TCRs recognized epitopes lying outside the regions that are mutated in the B.1.351 and B.1.1.7 variants. In the small 56-69-year group, the increase in depth fell short of significance, most likely because of low power. The whole spike protein was spanned by vaccine-associated CD4 TCRs, and dominant responses were seen in regions 160-218 and 743-854.

The CDR3 covers 15 residues, taking in both the cysteine and the phenylalanine. Just CDR3 DNA is preserved here, 45 bases in frame from base 1. V is cut by 2 bases and J by 4 bases, and the space between the germline ends is 15 bases. From a lookup of the germline V gene, CDR1 and CDR2 are SGHRS and YFSETQ. This sequence was found in an adult who received the AZD1222 COVID-19 vaccine. Here the chain combines TRBV5-1 and TRBJ2-5, with a weak D call of TRBD2 (7 bases match). The source was peripheral blood, collected 28 days after the second AZD1222 dose. The DNA sequence is as follows: TGCGCCAGCAGCTTCGGGGGGCCAGTACGAGAGACCCAGTACTTC. Translation gives CASSFGGPVRETQYF.